Listed below are T cell receptor beta chains from one sample, sequenced in a study of T-cell reconstitution after alpha-beta-depleted transplantation in children. From the PCR reads, TCRdb called clonotypes with MiXCR, one entry per CDR3 protein. The table shows a few hundred thousand distinct CDR3 sequences, with more than 9% occurring only once. The sequencing here drew on PBMCs from the stem cell graft donor, taken from the stem cell graft. The receptors were sampled from a human donor who donated a stem cell graft to a child with SCID. Each CDR3 is given with its conserved first and last residue. The D gene is left open where the match is weak. A row's size may be missing; if present it is once, few, many or a size class.

cdr3_length,clone_size,j_call,d_call,v_call,cdr3_nt,cdr3_aa
10,many,TRBJ1-2,NA,TRBV20-1,TGCAGTGCTTTTGACTATGGCTACACCTTC,CSAFDYGYTF
15,many,TRBJ1-6,NA,TRBV9,TGTGCCAGCAGCTCAAGAGGTGGAGGGAGCTCACCCCTCCACTTT,CASSSRGGGSSPLHF
14,few,TRBJ2-4,TRBD1,TRBV12-3/TRBV12-4,TGTGCCAGCAGTCCCGGGACAGAGAAAAACATTCAGTACTTC,CASSPGTEKNIQYF
16,few,TRBJ1-5,TRBD1,TRBV10-3,TGTGCCATCAGGTCCCACCTCAGACAGGGGTGTCAGCCCCAGCATTTT,CAIRSHLRQGCQPQHF
15,NA,TRBJ2-2,NA,TRBV5-1,TGCGCCAGCCGCCCCGGGACCTCGAACACCGGGGAGCTGTTTTTT,CASRPGTSNTGELFF
13,NA,TRBJ2-7,NA,TRBV11-2,TGTGCCAGCAGCTCGGGACGGACCTACGAGCAGTACTTC,CASSSGRTYEQYF
15,NA,TRBJ2-3,TRBD2,TRBV10-3,TGTGCCATCAGCGAACAGCGGGGGGGCACAGATACGCAGTATTTT,CAISEQRGGTDTQYF
14,few,TRBJ2-3,NA,TRBV12-3/TRBV12-4,TGTGCCAGCAGGAACCCCCACGGGACGGATACGCAGTATTTT,CASRNPHGTDTQYF
15,NA,TRBJ1-2,NA,TRBV5-1,TGCGCCAGCAGCTTGGATCTGGCCTCCGCCTATGGCTACACCTTC,CASSLDLASAYGYTF
15,NA,TRBJ2-5,TRBD1,TRBV7-9,TGTGCCAGCAGCGTCGGACAGGGGGCTTGGGAGACCCAGTACTTC,CASSVGQGAWETQYF
15,NA,TRBJ2-7,TRBD1,TRBV7-9,TGTGCCAGCAGCCCTGGACAGGGAGAGTCCTACGAGCAGTACTTC,CASSPGQGESYEQYF
13,few,TRBJ2-6,TRBD1,TRBV20-1,TGCAGTGCGACAGGGATGGGGGCCAACGTCCTGACTTTC,CSATGMGANVLTF
13,many,TRBJ2-1,NA,TRBV12-5,TGTGCTAGTGGTGAGACAGTGGCCAATGAGCAGTTCTTC,CASGETVANEQFF
17,NA,TRBJ2-7,TRBD2,TRBV7-6,TGTGCCAGCAGCCCTTATGGGACTAGCGGGGGTCTCTACGAGCAGTACTTC,CASSPYGTSGGLYEQYF
10,NA,TRBJ2-7,TRBD1,TRBV6-6,TGTGCGACCAGGGGGTACGAGCAGTACTTC,CATRGYEQYF
13,NA,TRBJ2-7,NA,TRBV12-3/TRBV12-4,TGTGCCAGCAGGCGGGGAATAACCTACGAGCAGTACTTC,CASRRGITYEQYF
14,few,TRBJ2-7,NA,TRBV7-9,TGTGCCAGCAGCTTCTGGGGGGCGGGGTACGAGCAGTACTTC,CASSFWGAGYEQYF
16,NA,TRBJ1-2,TRBD1,TRBV20-1,TGCAGTGCTCCTAATACGGGGACAGGGCAATTCTATGGCTACACCTTC,CSAPNTGTGQFYGYTF
14,few,TRBJ1-4,NA,TRBV6-1,TGTGCCAGCAGTCGAACCGGGACTCAGGAAAAACTGTTTTTT,CASSRTGTQEKLFF
15,few,TRBJ2-7,NA,TRBV6-5,TGTGCCAGCAGTTCCCTCTGGGGGAGCTCCTACGAGCAGTACTTC,CASSSLWGSSYEQYF
15,few,TRBJ2-3,NA,TRBV7-9,TGTGCCAGCAGCCCCGACAGTCCCGGCACAGATACGCAGTATTTT,CASSPDSPGTDTQYF
17,NA,TRBJ1-1,TRBD1,TRBV12-3/TRBV12-4,TGTGCCAGCAGTTCTCGGGACAGGGCCCGAGATGTTCCCGAAGCTTTCTTT,CASSSRDRARDVPEAFF
12,many,TRBJ2-3,NA,TRBV3-1,TGTGCCAGCAGCTTTTCGAGAGATACGCAGTATTTT,CASSFSRDTQYF
14,few,TRBJ2-7,NA,TRBV11-2,TGTGCCAGCAGCCCAGGCGGAATCTCCTACGAGCAGTACTTC,CASSPGGISYEQYF
13,NA,TRBJ1-1,NA,TRBV19,TGTGCCAGTAAAGGGGTATTGAACACTGAAGCTTTCTTT,CASKGVLNTEAFF
14,many,TRBJ1-1,NA,TRBV9,TGTGCCAGCAGCGTCCTTTCCAACCCCCCTGAAGCTTTCTTT,CASSVLSNPPEAFF
14,few,TRBJ1-1,NA,TRBV5-1,TGCGCCAGCAGCTCGCCGACAGGAGGCACTGAAGCTTTCTTT,CASSSPTGGTEAFF
13,NA,TRBJ1-1,TRBD1,TRBV2,TGTGCCAGCAGGGGAGACAGGGCCCCTGAAGCTTTCTTT,CASRGDRAPEAFF
13,many,TRBJ1-2,NA,TRBV5-1,TGCGCCAGCAGCTTGGACCCAAACTATGGCTACACCTTC,CASSLDPNYGYTF
15,few,TRBJ2-7,TRBD1,TRBV7-9,TGTGCCAGCAGCTTAGGGGACAGGTCGGGCGACGAGCAGTACTTC,CASSLGDRSGDEQYF
14,many,TRBJ2-7,TRBD1,TRBV9,TGTGCCAGCAGCCCCCGACAGGGCTCCTACGAGCAGTACTTC,CASSPRQGSYEQYF
12,few,TRBJ1-2,NA,TRBV29-1,TGCAGCGTTGCCCCGGGAATGTTGGGCTACACCTTC,CSVAPGMLGYTF
14,NA,TRBJ1-6,TRBD1,TRBV12-3/TRBV12-4,TGTGCCAGCACTAGGGACAGCGGTAATTCACCCCTCCACTTT,CASTRDSGNSPLHF
15,few,TRBJ2-3,NA,TRBV5-5,TGTGCCAGCACCCTGACCCTACCGAGCACAGATACGCAGTATTTT,CASTLTLPSTDTQYF
16,NA,TRBJ2-3,TRBD1,TRBV5-1,TGCGCCAGCAGTCGCGGCCGGGACAGGGGGTCAGATACGCAGTATTTT,CASSRGRDRGSDTQYF
10,many,TRBJ2-3,NA,TRBV29-1,TGCAGCGTTTCAGAAGATACGCAGTATTTT,CSVSEDTQYF
13,many,TRBJ2-5,NA,TRBV5-1,TGCGCCAGCAGCTTGGCCGTCTTAGAGACCCAGTACTTC,CASSLAVLETQYF
15,NA,TRBJ1-5,TRBD1,TRBV19,TGTGCCAGTAGAGATAAACAGGGGGTAAATCAGCCCCAGCATTTT,CASRDKQGVNQPQHF
16,few,TRBJ2-2,NA,TRBV7-3,TGTGCCACCTACGCACGCGGGCCTGCGAACACCGGGGAGCTGTTTTTT,CATYARGPANTGELFF
15,NA,TRBJ2-7,NA,TRBV10-3,TGTGCCATCATTAAAGGGGTCGGGAATACCTACGAGCAGTACTTC,CAIIKGVGNTYEQYF
12,few,TRBJ2-7,TRBD1,TRBV20-1,TGCAGTGCTAGCGCGACAGGGGTCGAGCAGTACTTC,CSASATGVEQYF
13,few,TRBJ2-7,NA,TRBV12-3/TRBV12-4,TGTGCCAGCAGTTTACCTCCGTCTCCCGAGCAGTACTTC,CASSLPPSPEQYF
16,NA,TRBJ2-2,TRBD2,TRBV3-1,TGTGCCAGCAGCCAACTCGGGGGGGCAGGGACCGGGGAGCTGTTTTTT,CASSQLGGAGTGELFF
13,NA,TRBJ2-7,NA,TRBV7-3,TGTGCCAGCAGCCCCCTCGTAGGACACGAGCAGTACTTC,CASSPLVGHEQYF
15,few,TRBJ1-1,NA,TRBV7-8,TGTGCCAGCAGCCCACGGGAGACACTGAACACTGAAGCTTTCTTT,CASSPRETLNTEAFF
13,NA,TRBJ1-1,NA,TRBV12-3/TRBV12-4,TGTGCCAGCTCCCCAGGATCAGGGACTGAAGCTTTCTTT,CASSPGSGTEAFF
16,NA,TRBJ2-1,TRBD2,TRBV20-1,TGCAGTGCTAGAGGGGGGGGTACAGCCCTATACAATGAGCAGTTCTTC,CSARGGGTALYNEQFF
10,few,TRBJ2-1,NA,TRBV29-1,TGCAGCGTTTGGAGAACTGGCGAAAGTTTC,CSVWRTGESF
16,once,TRBJ2-7,NA,TRBV4-1,TGCGCCAGCAGCCAAGACAACGGCAGGTCACCCTACGAGCAGTACTTC,CASSQDNGRSPYEQYF
17,NA,TRBJ1-5,NA,TRBV6-5,TGTGCCAGCAGTTACACGAATCGGAGAATTAGCAATCAGCCCCAGCATTTT,CASSYTNRRISNQPQHF
15,few,TRBJ1-3,NA,TRBV5-1,TGCGCCAGCAGCGAAGACAGATTCTCTGGAAACACCATATATTTT,CASSEDRFSGNTIYF
14,few,TRBJ2-3,NA,TRBV12-3/TRBV12-4,TGTGCCAGCAGTTTAGACCCATTCACAGATACGCAGTATTTT,CASSLDPFTDTQYF